The 7 T cell receptor beta chains in this list originate from one sample, sequenced in a study of T-cell memory formation after mild COVID-19. TCRdb itself ran the 5' RACE reads through MiXCR, one entry per CDR3 protein. The data show 580,000 or so distinct CDR3 sequences, with approximately 15% seen just once and less than 10% held by the top ten. Material: PBMCs or a T cell subset sorted from them (not recorded which). These receptors originate from an adult woman who had mild COVID-19 (a few samples of this study predate the infection). Cell type and time point are not known.

CDR3 amino acids: CASSPLQGGAKNIQYF. In nucleotides, the CDR3 is TGTGCCAGCTCACCCCTCCAGGGGGGGGCCAAAAACATTCAGTACTTC. This rearrangement joins TRBV18 to TRBJ2-4, with D perhaps matching TRBD1 or TRBD2 (7 bases each). Trimming shortened V by 3 bases and J by 1 base, and 13 bases separated the two germline ends. Germline CDR1 and CDR2: KGHSH and LQKENI. The CDR3 spans 16 residues.

The V gene is TRBV19, the J gene TRBJ2-2, with D perhaps being TRBD1 or TRBD2 (5 bases each). V lost 4 bases and J lost 0, with 12 bases in between. Germline V gene lookup returns CDR1 LNHDA and CDR2 SQIVND (reference sequence). This CDR3 has 16 residues. CDR3 sequence (DNA): TGTGCCAGTAGTAGGCCGGGACGGGCGAACACCGGGGAGCTGTTTTTT. Protein: CASSRPGRANTGELFF.

This clonotype turned up a few times. The V call is TRBV4-1, the J call TRBJ2-7; tentatively, D is TRBD1 or TRBD2 (5 bases each). Trimming shortened V by 0 bases and J by 1 base, and 10 bases separated the two germline ends. Germline CDR1 and CDR2: MGHRA and YSYEKL. The CDR3 has 15 amino acids. The CDR3 spells CASSQEFGGSYEQYF. CDR3 nucleotide sequence: TGCGCCAGCAGCCAAGAGTTTGGGGGTTCCTACGAGCAGTACTTC.

The chain couples TRBV4-2 to TRBJ1-2, with 7 bases that match TRBD1. This CDR3 is 16 amino acids long. Germline trimming cut 4 bases from V and 4 bases from J; bases unmatched to any gene: 12. CDR1 LGHNA and CDR2 YNFKEQ come from the germline V gene. CDR3 sequence (DNA): TGTGCCAGCAGCCCAGAGGAGGGACAGCTAACCTATGGCTACACCTTC. It is translated as CASSPEEGQLTYGYTF.

This clonotype was seen more than once but under ten times. The chain is built from TRBV5-1 and TRBJ2-3; 9 positions match TRBD2. In germline, CDR1 is SGHRS, CDR2 YFSETQ. The V segment lost 4 bases and the J segment 4 bases; nucleotides outside the gene matches: 4. The CDR3 has 14 amino acids. The CDR3 bases are TGCGCCAGCAGCGTGGGACTAGCAGCAGATACGCAGTATTTT. Its translation is CASSVGLAADTQYF.

This clonotype was seen repeatedly, ten times or more. The chain recombines TRBV6-5 with TRBJ2-1, with D uncertain. V was clipped by 6 bases and J by 4 bases, with 4 bases between them. This CDR3 has 11 residues. Germline V CDR1 and CDR2: MNHEY, SVGAGI. The CDR3 loop is CASRGYNEQFF. CDR3 DNA sequence: TGTGCCAGCAGAGGGTACAATGAGCAGTTCTTC.

The rearrangement links TRBV7-8 to TRBJ1-1; D unclear. Trimming left V 5 bases short and J 0 bases short, with 13 bases between. CDR3 size: 15 residues. Germline V gene lookup returns CDR1 SGHVS and CDR2 FQNEAQ. CDR3 residues: CASSRLDPLNTEAFF. CDR3 nucleotides: TGTGCCAGCAGCCGCCTCGACCCTTTGAACACTGAAGCTTTCTTT.